These 8 T cell receptor beta chains originate from one sample sequenced in a study of blood T cell repertoires in COVID-19. The protocol was immunoSEQ multiplex PCR, while the TCRdb copy is restricted to in-frame clones and leaves out a portion. This table has fewer than 250,000 clones, approximately 81% appearing once. Sequenced sample: peripheral blood. The receptors were gathered from a woman of 80 years or more with acute or convalescent COVID-19.

The sample holds a few counts of this clone. This sequence joins TRBV9 and TRBJ2-1; 10 bases map to TRBD2. Germline assignment: CDR1 SGDLS and CDR2 YYNGEE. The CDR3 covers 16 residues. The junction had 2 bases not matched to a gene; V was cut back by 2 bases and J by 0 bases. CDR3 in DNA: TGTGCCAGCAGCGTTTCTAGCGGGAGCTCCTACAATGAGCAGTTCTTC. It translates to CASSVSSGSSYNEQFF.

V usage is TRBV6-2 or TRBV6-3 and J usage is TRBJ2-7; D is uncertain. This CDR3 spans 12 amino acids. Per germline, CDR1 MNHEY and CDR2 SVGEGT. Trimming stripped 4 bases from V and 3 bases from J, with 7 bases between. CDR3 sequence: CASSLTGYEQYF. The CDR3 DNA is TGTGCCAGCAGTTTAACGGGCTACGAGCAGTACTTC.

The rearrangement joins TRBV4-1 to TRBJ1-4; D is unresolved. The germline V gene encodes CDR1 MGHRA and CDR2 YSYEKL. The V and J ends lost 1 base and 7 bases respectively, with 4 bases between them. The CDR3 contains 12 residues. The CDR3 DNA reads TGCGCCAGCAGCCAAGGCGGTGAAAAACTGTTTTTT. This gives the protein CASSQGGEKLFF.

This chain's CDR3 is CASSGGGYYNSPLHF. The CDR3 bases are TGTGCCAGCAGCGGGGGGGGCTATTATAATTCACCCCTCCACTTT. The V call is TRBV11-3, the J call TRBJ1-6; weak D call: TRBD1 (6 bases). Germline CDR1 is SGHNT and CDR2 is YENEEA. The CDR3 loop spans 15 amino acids. The V end was cut by 5 bases, the J end by 4 bases, with 12 bases between.

The chain uses TRBV9 and TRBJ2-5; the match to TRBD2 covers 7 bases. CDR3 size: 14 residues. Germline CDR1 and CDR2: SGDLS and YYNGEE. J lost 6 bases, V lost 0 bases, and 5 bases had no gene match. CDR3 bases: TGTGCCAGCAGCGTAGATCTAGCGGAAAAGACCCAGTACTTC. Encoded protein: CASSVDLAEKTQYF.

The chain links TRBV10-3 to TRBJ1-2; D gene uncertain. V was trimmed by 2 bases and J by 5 bases, leaving 6 bases between them. CDR1 and CDR2 (germline): ENHRY, SYGVKD. The CDR3 spans 12 residues. CDR3 protein: CAISETRYGYTF. The CDR3 bases are TGTGCCATCAGTGAGACGAGATATGGCTACACCTTC.

The V gene is TRBV5-1, the J gene TRBJ2-5; 7 bases are a match to TRBD1. This CDR3 has 15 amino acids. Germline V gene lookup returns CDR1 SGHRS and CDR2 YFSETQ. Trimming removed 3 bases from V and 2 bases from J; junction bases left unmatched: 7. The CDR3 DNA sequence: TGCGCCAGCAGCTCGGAGACAGGGAGACAAGAGACCCAGTACTTC. It encodes CASSSETGRQETQYF.

This chain uses TRBV13 with TRBJ2-7; 7 nucleotides line up with TRBD1. CDR3 length equals 17 residues. The germline gives CDR1 PRHDT, CDR2 FYEKMQ (reference sequence). V lost 7 bases to trimming and J lost 3 bases; unmatched junction nucleotides: 18. The CDR3 bases are TGTGCCAGCATCCTAACTTCACTTCCGGGACAGAACTACGAGCAGTACTTC. Protein: CASILTSLPGQNYEQYF.